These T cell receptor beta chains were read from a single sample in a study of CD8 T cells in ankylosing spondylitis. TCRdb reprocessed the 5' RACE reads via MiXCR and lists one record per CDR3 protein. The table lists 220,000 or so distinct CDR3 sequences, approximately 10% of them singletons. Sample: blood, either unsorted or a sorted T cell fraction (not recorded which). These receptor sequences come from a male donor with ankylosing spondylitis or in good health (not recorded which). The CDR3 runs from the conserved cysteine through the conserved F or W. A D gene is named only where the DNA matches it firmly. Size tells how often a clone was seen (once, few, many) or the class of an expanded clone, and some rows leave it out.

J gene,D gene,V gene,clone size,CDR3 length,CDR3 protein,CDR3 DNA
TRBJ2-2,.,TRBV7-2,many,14,CASSFGLSGGELFF,TGTGCCAGCAGCTTCGGTCTATCGGGCGGGGAGCTGTTTTTT
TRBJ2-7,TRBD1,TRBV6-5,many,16,CASSYSRDSLLYEQYF,TGTGCCAGCAGTTACTCCCGGGACAGCCTCCTCTACGAGCAGTACTTC
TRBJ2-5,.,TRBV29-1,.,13,CSVTGGVQETHYF,TGCAGCGTCACTGGAGGGGTCCAAGAGACCCACTACTTC
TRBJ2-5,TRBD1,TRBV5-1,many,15,CASSLGDRDQETQYF,TGCGCCAGCAGCTTGGGGGACAGGGATCAAGAGACCCAGTACTTC
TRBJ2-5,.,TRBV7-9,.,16,CASSSRSAGLRETQYF,TGTGCCAGCAGCTCAAGGTCGGCAGGTCTTCGAGAGACCCAGTACTTC
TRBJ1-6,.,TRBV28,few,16,CASSSPGREAGSPLHF,TGTGCCAGCAGTTCCCCCGGCAGGGAAGCGGGTTCACCCCTCCACTTT
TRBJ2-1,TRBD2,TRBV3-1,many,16,CASSQESLASGGEQFF,TGTGCCAGCAGCCAAGAATCACTAGCGAGTGGGGGTGAGCAGTTCTTC
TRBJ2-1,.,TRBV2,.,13,CASSELRGTEQFF,TGTGCCAGCAGTGAATTGAGGGGCACTGAGCAGTTCTTC
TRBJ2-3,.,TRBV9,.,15,CASSARDMNTDTQYF,TGTGCCAGCAGCGCCCGGGACATGAACACAGATACGCAGTATTTT
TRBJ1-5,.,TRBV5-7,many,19,CASSRRWGDASLMDQPQHF,TGTGCCAGCAGCCGCCGTTGGGGGGATGCTAGTTTAATGGATCAGCCCCAGCATTTT